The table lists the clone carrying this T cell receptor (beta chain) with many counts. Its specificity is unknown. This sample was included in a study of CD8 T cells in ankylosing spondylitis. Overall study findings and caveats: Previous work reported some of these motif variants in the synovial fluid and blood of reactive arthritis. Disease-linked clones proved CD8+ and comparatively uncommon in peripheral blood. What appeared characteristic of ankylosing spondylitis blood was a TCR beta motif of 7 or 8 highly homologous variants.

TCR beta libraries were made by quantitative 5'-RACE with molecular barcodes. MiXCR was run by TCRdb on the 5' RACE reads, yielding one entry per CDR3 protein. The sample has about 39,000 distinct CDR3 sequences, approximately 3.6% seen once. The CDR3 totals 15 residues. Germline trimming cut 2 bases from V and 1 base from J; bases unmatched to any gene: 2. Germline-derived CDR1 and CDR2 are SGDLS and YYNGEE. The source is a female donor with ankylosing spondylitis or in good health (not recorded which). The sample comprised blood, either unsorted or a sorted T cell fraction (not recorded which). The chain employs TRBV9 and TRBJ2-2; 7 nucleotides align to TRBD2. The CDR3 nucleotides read TGTGCCAGCAGCGTTACGGGGGGGAACACCGGGGAGCTGTTTTTT. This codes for CASSVTGGNTGELFF.